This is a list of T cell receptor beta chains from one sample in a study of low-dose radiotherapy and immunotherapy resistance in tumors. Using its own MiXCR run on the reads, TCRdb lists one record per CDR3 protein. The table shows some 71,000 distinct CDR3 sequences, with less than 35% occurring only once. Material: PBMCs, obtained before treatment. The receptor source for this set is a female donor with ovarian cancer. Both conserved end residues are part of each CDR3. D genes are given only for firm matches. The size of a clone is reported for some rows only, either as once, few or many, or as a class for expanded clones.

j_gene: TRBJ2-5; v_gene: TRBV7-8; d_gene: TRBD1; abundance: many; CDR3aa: CASSLAQDRAAQYF; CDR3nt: TGTGCCAGCAGCTTAGCGCAGGACAGGGCGGCCCAGTACTTC
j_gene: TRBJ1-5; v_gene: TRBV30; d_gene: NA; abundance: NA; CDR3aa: CAWSDREVQPQHF; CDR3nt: TGTGCCTGGAGTGACAGGGAGGTTCAGCCCCAGCATTTT
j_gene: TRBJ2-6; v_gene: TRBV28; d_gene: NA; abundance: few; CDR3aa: CASRGWGSGANVLTF; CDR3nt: TGTGCCAGCCGGGGTTGGGGCTCTGGGGCCAACGTCCTGACTTTC
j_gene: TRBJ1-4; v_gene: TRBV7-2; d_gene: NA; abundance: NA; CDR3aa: CASSGPGREKLFF; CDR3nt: TGTGCCAGCTCAGGACCCGGGCGTGAAAAACTGTTTTTT
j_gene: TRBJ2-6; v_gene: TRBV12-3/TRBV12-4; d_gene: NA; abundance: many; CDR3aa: CASSRGSGANVLTF; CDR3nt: TGTGCCAGTTCCAGGGGCTCTGGGGCCAACGTCCTGACTTTC
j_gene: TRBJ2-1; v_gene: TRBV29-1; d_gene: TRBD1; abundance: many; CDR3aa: CSVAGTGNNEQFF; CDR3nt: TGCAGCGTGGCCGGGACAGGGAACAATGAGCAGTTCTTC
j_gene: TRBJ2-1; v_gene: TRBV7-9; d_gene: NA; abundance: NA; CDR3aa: CASSPSDAKGFF; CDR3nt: TGTGCCAGCAGCCCGTCGGACGCCAAAGGGTTCTTC
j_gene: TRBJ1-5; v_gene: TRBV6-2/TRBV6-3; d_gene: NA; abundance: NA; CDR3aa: CASRGREGNQPQHF; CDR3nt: TGTGCCAGCAGGGGCAGGGAAGGAAATCAGCCCCAGCATTTT
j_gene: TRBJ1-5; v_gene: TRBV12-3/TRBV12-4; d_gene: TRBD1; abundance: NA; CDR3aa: CASSFGFSGTDQPQHF; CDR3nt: TGTGCCAGCAGTTTTGGTTTCTCAGGGACAGATCAGCCCCAGCATTTT
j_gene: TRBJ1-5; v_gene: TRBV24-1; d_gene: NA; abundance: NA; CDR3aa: CATSEGGNQPQHF; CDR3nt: TGTGCCACCAGTGAGGGAGGCAATCAGCCCCAGCATTTT
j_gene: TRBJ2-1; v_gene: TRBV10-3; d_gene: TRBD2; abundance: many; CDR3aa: CAISRTGTSGGEQFF; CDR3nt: TGTGCCATCAGTAGGACCGGGACTAGTGGTGGTGAGCAGTTCTTC